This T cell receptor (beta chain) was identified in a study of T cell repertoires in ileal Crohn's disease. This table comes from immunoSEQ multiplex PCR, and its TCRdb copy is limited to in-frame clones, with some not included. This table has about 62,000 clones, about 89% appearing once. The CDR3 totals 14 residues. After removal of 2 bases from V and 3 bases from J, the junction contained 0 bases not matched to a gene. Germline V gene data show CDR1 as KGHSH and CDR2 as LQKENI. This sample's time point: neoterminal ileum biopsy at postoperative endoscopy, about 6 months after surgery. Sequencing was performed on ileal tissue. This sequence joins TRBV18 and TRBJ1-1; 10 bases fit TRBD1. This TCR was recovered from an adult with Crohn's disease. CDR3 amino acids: CASSPDRGHTEAFF. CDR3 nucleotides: TGTGCCAGCTCACCAGACAGGGGGCACACTGAAGCTTTCTTT. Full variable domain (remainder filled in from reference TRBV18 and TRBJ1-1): NAGVMQNPRHLVRRRGQEARLRCSPMKGHSHVYWYRQLPEEGLKFMVYLQKENIIDESGMPKERFSAEFPKEGPSILRIQQVVRGDSAAYFCASSPDRGHTEAFFGQGTRLTVV.